One sample yielded the 16 T cell receptor beta chains listed below, sequenced in a study of cytomegalovirus exposure and HLA in healthy donors. Repertoires were generated with immunoSEQ multiplex PCR, while TCRdb's copy carries only in-frame clones and drops some. The repertoire consists of roughly 52,000 clones, with 75% to 95% occurring once and the leading ten covering roughly 3%. The sample was PBMCs. The receptor source for this set is a man aged 18 to 30 in good health and CMV-seronegative.

CDR3 sequence (DNA): TGTGCCAGCAGCCAAGTGTCCGGGGTTTCCTACAATGAGCAGTTCTTC. Residues: CASSQVSGVSYNEQFF. The chain couples TRBV14 to TRBJ2-1, with a weak D call TRBD2 (5 bases). The CDR3 is made up of 16 amino acids. The V gene's germline CDR1 is SGHDN and CDR2 FVKESK. Deletions cut 1 base from V and 1 base from J, with 11 bases between.

The genes are TRBV2 and TRBJ2-1; tentative D call: TRBD2 (6 bases). Germline V gives CDR1 SNHLY, CDR2 FYNNEI. V was pared by 7 bases and J by 2 bases, with 15 bases between. This CDR3 has 15 residues. The CDR3 is CASNQAGGTYNEQFF. The CDR3 DNA reads TGTGCCAGCAACCAAGCGGGCGGGACCTACAATGAGCAGTTCTTC. Based on the CDR3 plus reference TRBV2 and TRBJ2-1, the full variable domain is EPEVTQTPSHQVTQMGQEVILRCVPISNHLYFYWYRQILGQKVEFLVSFYNNEISEKSEIFDDQFSVERPDGSNFTLKIRSTKLEDSAMYFCASNQAGGTYNEQFFGPGTRLTVL.

The chain links TRBV27 to TRBJ2-5; the D is unclear. V lost 3 bases and J lost 1, with 18 bases in between. Germline-derived CDR1 and CDR2 are MNHEY and SMNVEV (reference sequence). CDR3 size: 17 residues. CDR3 protein: CASSFYLAAQPQETQYF. DNA of the CDR3: TGTGCCAGCAGTTTTTACTTGGCGGCGCAGCCCCAAGAGACCCAGTACTTC.

The chain uses TRBV28 and TRBJ2-1; 9 nucleotides align to TRBD2. CDR3 length equals 15 residues. V shed 3 bases, J shed 7 bases, and the junction held 7 bases outside the gene matches. In germline, CDR1 is MDHEN, CDR2 SYDVKM. This chain's CDR3 is CASSFLSGRFNEQFF. The CDR3 DNA sequence: TGTGCCAGCAGTTTTCTTAGCGGGAGATTTAATGAGCAGTTCTTC.

V usage is TRBV13 and J usage is TRBJ1-2; weak D call: TRBD1 (6 bases). The CDR3 is 13 amino acids. Germline V gene lookup returns CDR1 PRHDT and CDR2 FYEKMQ (reference sequence). Trimming pared 0 bases from V and 9 bases from J, leaving 11 bases between. This CDR3 reads CASSLGGGGSYTF. CDR3 nucleotide sequence: TGTGCCAGCAGCTTAGGAGGGGGTGGGAGCTACACCTTC.

The V gene is TRBV12-5, the J gene TRBJ2-3; 8 nucleotides line up with TRBD2. The CDR3 consists of 15 residues. The J segment lost 3 bases and the V segment lost 3 bases, leaving 5 bases of the junction unmatched. Germline lookup yields CDR1 LGHNT and CDR2 FRNRAP. The CDR3 bases are TGTGCTAGTGGTTTCCTTCCGGGAGGGACAGATACGCAGTATTTT. Its protein product is CASGFLPGGTDTQYF.

The chain couples TRBV13 to TRBJ2-2; a weak D match, TRBD2 (7 bases). Deletions cut 7 bases from V and 2 bases from J, with 17 bases between. From germline, CDR1 is PRHDT and CDR2 FYEKMQ (reference sequence). CDR3 length equals 16 residues. The CDR3 here is CASTRGGLLNTGELFF. The DNA for the CDR3 is TGTGCCAGCACACGAGGGGGACTACTTAACACCGGGGAGCTGTTTTTT.

This chain links TRBV5-1 with TRBJ2-3; TRBD2 matches 8 bases. The V and J ends lost 3 bases and 6 bases, in that order; junction bases with no gene match: 0. The CDR3 consists of 12 residues. Germline-derived CDR1 and CDR2 are SGHRS and YFSETQ. The CDR3 is CASSSGGDTQYF. The CDR3 bases are TGCGCCAGCAGCTCGGGGGGGGATACGCAGTATTTT.

Only one count was recorded for this clone. This chain links TRBV11-2 with TRBJ2-3, with no clear D. V gave up 1 base and J gave up 4 bases, with 24 bases separating them. Per the germline V gene, CDR1 is SGHAT and CDR2 is FQNNGV. CDR3 size: 19 residues. CDR3 amino acids: CASSLVRGKAHSPPDTQYF. The CDR3 DNA reads as TGTGCCAGCAGCTTAGTTCGCGGTAAAGCCCATTCGCCCCCAGATACGCAGTATTTT.

The chain is built from TRBV5-1 and TRBJ1-2, with 10 nucleotides matching TRBD1. Per the germline V gene, CDR1 is SGHRS and CDR2 is YFSETQ. V was clipped by 0 bases and J by 7 bases; unmatched bases: 3. The CDR3 length is 14 residues. The CDR3 coding sequence is TGCGCCAGCAGCTTGGGACAGGGGGCTCGTGGCTACACCTTC. It encodes CASSLGQGARGYTF.

This sequence joins TRBV4-1 and TRBJ2-1, with D possibly being TRBD1 (6 bases). Germline values: CDR1 MGHRA, CDR2 YSYEKL. The CDR3 has 16 amino acids. V lost 3 bases, J lost 3 bases, and 15 bases lay in between. Here the CDR3 reads CASSQEQGRLYNEQFF. CDR3 in DNA: TGCGCCAGCAGCCAGGAACAGGGTCGTCTCTACAATGAGCAGTTCTTC.

This chain links TRBV7-9 with TRBJ2-1, with D unresolved. V shed 3 bases and J shed 0 bases, with 9 bases lying between them. This CDR3 has 15 amino acids. Germline CDR1 and CDR2: SEHNR and FQNEAQ (reference sequence). Here the CDR3 reads CASSLLMSSYNEQFF. CDR3 bases: TGTGCCAGCAGCTTGCTGATGAGCTCCTACAATGAGCAGTTCTTC.

V usage is TRBV6-1 and J usage is TRBJ2-2, with 7 positions matching TRBD1. This CDR3 spans 14 amino acids. Germline-derived CDR1 and CDR2 are MNHNS and SASEGT. The junction had 3 bases not matched to a gene; V was cut back by 5 bases and J by 3 bases. The CDR3: CASSRQGYTGELFF. As DNA, the CDR3 is TGTGCCAGCAGTAGACAGGGTTACACCGGGGAGCTGTTTTTT.

The chain has TRBV6-1 and TRBJ2-1; no clear D. Trimming left V 6 bases short and J 4 bases short, with 7 bases between. Germline values: CDR1 MNHNS, CDR2 SASEGT. CDR3 size: 12 residues. CDR3: CASSENYNEQFF. As DNA, the CDR3 is TGTGCCAGCAGCGAGAATTACAATGAGCAGTTCTTC.

The V call is TRBV29-1, the J call TRBJ1-1; D gene uncertain. V was pared by 5 bases and J by 0 bases, with 10 bases between. Germline V lookup: CDR1 SQVTM, CDR2 ANQGSEA. CDR3 length equals 13 residues. CDR3 region: CSVTTRMNTEAFF. CDR3 in DNA: TGCAGCGTTACGACACGGATGAACACTGAAGCTTTCTTT.

The rearrangement joins TRBV4-1 to TRBJ1-5, with unresolved D. Germline V gene sequence: CDR1 MGHRA, CDR2 YSYEKL. The length of the CDR3 is 16 residues. Trimming stripped 4 bases from V and 1 base from J, with 14 bases between. The CDR3 is CASSRVSRGSNQPQHF. For the CDR3, the DNA is TGCGCCAGCAGCCGGGTTTCGCGCGGAAGCAATCAGCCCCAGCATTTT.